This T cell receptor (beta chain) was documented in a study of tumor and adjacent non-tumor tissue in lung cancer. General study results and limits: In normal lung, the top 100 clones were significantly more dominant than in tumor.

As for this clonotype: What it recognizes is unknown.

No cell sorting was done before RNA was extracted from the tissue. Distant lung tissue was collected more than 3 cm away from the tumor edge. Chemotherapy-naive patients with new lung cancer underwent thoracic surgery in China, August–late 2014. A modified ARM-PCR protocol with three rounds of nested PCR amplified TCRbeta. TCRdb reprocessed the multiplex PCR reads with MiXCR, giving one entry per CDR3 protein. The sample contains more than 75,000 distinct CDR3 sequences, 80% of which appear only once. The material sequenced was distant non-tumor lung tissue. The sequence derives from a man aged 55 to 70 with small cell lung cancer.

The CDR3 nucleotides are TGTGCCAGCAGCCAAGATCTCAGGGCGAATACCGGGGGACTGTTTTTT. Amino acids: CASSQDLRANTGGLFF. The chain is built from TRBV4-2 and TRBJ2-2; D possibly corresponds to TRBD2 (6 bases). This CDR3 comprises 16 residues. V was cut by 0 bases and J by 14 bases, with 22 bases left in between. Germline V gene lookup returns CDR1 LGHNA and CDR2 YNFKEQ.